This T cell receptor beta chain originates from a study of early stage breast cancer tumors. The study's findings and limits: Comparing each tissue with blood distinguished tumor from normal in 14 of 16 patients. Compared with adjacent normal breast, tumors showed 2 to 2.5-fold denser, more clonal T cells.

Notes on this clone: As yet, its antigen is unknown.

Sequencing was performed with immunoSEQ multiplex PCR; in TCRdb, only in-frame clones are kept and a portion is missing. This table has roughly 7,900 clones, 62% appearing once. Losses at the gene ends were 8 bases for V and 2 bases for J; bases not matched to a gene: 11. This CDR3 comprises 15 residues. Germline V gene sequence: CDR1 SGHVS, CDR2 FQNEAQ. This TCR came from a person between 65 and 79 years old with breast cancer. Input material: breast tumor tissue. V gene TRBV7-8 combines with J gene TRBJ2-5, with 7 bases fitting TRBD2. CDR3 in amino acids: CASHRGVTKQETQYF. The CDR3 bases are TGTGCCAGCCACCGGGGGGTTACCAAGCAAGAGACCCAGTACTTC.